The 28 T cell receptor beta chains reported below all come from one sample, sequenced in a study of shared clonotypes between healthy human individuals. Measured with immunoSEQ multiplex PCR; TCRdb has only the in-frame clones, and not every one. The repertoire holds some 650,000 clones, more than 95% seen once, with approximately 0.057% in the top ten. The specimen sequenced was naive CD4+ T cells sorted from blood. Indicated subset: CD45RA+ positively selected. The receptors derive from a woman in her thirties in good health.

The chain has TRBV2 and TRBJ2-1; 10 bases fit TRBD2. CDR3 length: 15 residues. Looked up from germline, CDR1 is SNHLY and CDR2 is FYNNEI. V was clipped by 9 bases and J by 5 bases; unmatched bases: 10. For the CDR3, the DNA is TGTGCCAGTCGAGTTCGGACTAGCGGTAACAATGAGCAGTTCTTC. Amino acid sequence: CASRVRTSGNNEQFF. The full variable domain, its missing parts supplied by reference TRBV2 and TRBJ2-1, is EPEVTQTPSHQVTQMGQEVILRCVPISNHLYFYWYRQILGQKVEFLVSFYNNEISEKSEIFDDQFSVERPDGSNFTLKIRSTKLEDSAMYFCASRVRTSGNNEQFFGPGTRLTVL.

This chain connects TRBV4-1 to TRBJ1-5; D is perhaps TRBD1 (6 bases). Germline CDR1 and CDR2: MGHRA and YSYEKL. Deletions cut 6 bases from V and 4 bases from J, with 10 bases between. The CDR3 is 13 amino acids. The DNA for the CDR3 is TGCGCCAGCAGTCGGACAGAGAATCAGCCCCAGCATTTT. Translated: CASSRTENQPQHF.

This clone has a single count. Within the sample, other DNA sequences also encode this same CDR3. The chain recombines TRBV19 with TRBJ1-1; TRBD1 aligns across 8 bases. The V and J ends lost 3 bases and 2 bases, in that order; junction bases with no gene match: 5. This CDR3 has 15 residues. The V gene's germline CDR1 is LNHDA and CDR2 SQIVND (reference sequence). The CDR3 DNA is TGTGCCAGTAGTATCGCCGGGACAGGTAACACTGAAGCTTTCTTT. This encodes CASSIAGTGNTEAFF. The entire variable domain, with the rest obtained from reference TRBV19 and TRBJ1-1, is as follows: DGGITQSPKYLFRKEGQNVTLSCEQNLNHDAMYWYRQDPGQGLRLIYYSQIVNDFQKGDIAEGYSVSREKKESFPLTVTSAQKNPTAFYLCASSIAGTGNTEAFFGQGTRLTVV.

The chain carries TRBV1 and TRBJ2-1; the table calls TRBD2, which could not be checked here. TRBV1 is a listed pseudogene. There are 13 residues in the CDR3. CDR3 amino acids: CTSPGVPCNEQFF. The CDR3, as DNA: TGCACCAGCCCGGGAGTTCCTTGCAATGAGCAGTTCTTC.

DNA for the CDR3: TGTGCCAGTAGTCCCCGGGGGGGACAGATCTTTTCTAACTATGGCTACACCTTC. Translated, it gives CASSPRGGQIFSNYGYTF. The chain is built from TRBV19 and TRBJ1-2; the match to TRBD1 covers 7 bases. Germline V gives CDR1 LNHDA, CDR2 SQIVND (reference sequence). V dropped 5 bases and J dropped 0; count of bases not matched to a gene: 15. This CDR3 contains 18 residues.

The chain employs TRBV11-1 and TRBJ2-3, with 8 nucleotides matching TRBD1. The CDR3 has 16 amino acids. Germline V gene data show CDR1 as SGHAT and CDR2 as FQDESV (reference sequence). Trimming cost V 6 bases and J 1 base; bases outside gene matches: 9. The CDR3: CASSLRRGQGTDTQYF. CDR3 nucleotides: TGTGCCAGCAGTCTTAGGAGGGGACAGGGCACAGATACGCAGTATTTT.

The chain has TRBV5-4 and TRBJ2-1; 13 positions match TRBD2. This CDR3 comprises 16 residues. The V and J ends lost 4 bases and 7 bases, in that order; junction bases with no gene match: 8. Germline CDR1 is SGHNT and CDR2 is YYREEE (reference sequence). Here the CDR3 reads CASSGRTSGSLNEQFF. For the CDR3, the DNA is TGTGCCAGCAGCGGGCGGACTAGCGGGAGTCTTAATGAGCAGTTCTTC.

The J gene is TRBJ2-3, the V gene TRBV6-1, with D possibly matching TRBD2 (7 bases). Germline V lookup: CDR1 MNHNS, CDR2 SASEGT. Trimming shortened V by 6 bases and J by 4 bases, and 14 bases separated the two germline ends. The CDR3 sequence is 14 residues long. For the CDR3, the DNA is TGTGCCAGCAGGCAAGGGGGGGAACCAGATACGCAGTATTTT. Protein product: CASRQGGEPDTQYF.

This chain joins TRBV4-1 and TRBJ2-2, with D hard to call. Germline CDR1 reads MGHRA; CDR2 reads YSYEKL. CDR3 length: 14 amino acids. V was cut by 1 base and J by 2 bases, with 5 bases left in between. Here the CDR3 DNA reads TGCGCCAGCAGCCAAGTAGGAAACACCGGGGAGCTGTTTTTT. Translated, it gives CASSQVGNTGELFF.

The chain couples TRBV6-5 to TRBJ1-2; D perhaps matches TRBD1 (5 bases). This CDR3 contains 15 residues. V dropped 2 bases and J dropped 4 bases, with 14 bases sitting between them. The germline CDR1 and CDR2 sequences are MNHEY and SVGAGI. The CDR3 sequence is CASSYARGGSYGYTF. DNA of the CDR3: TGTGCCAGCAGTTACGCCCGGGGCGGAAGCTATGGCTACACCTTC.

The rearrangement joins TRBV28 to TRBJ2-7; no definite D call. Trimming shortened V by 5 bases and J by 6 bases, and 14 bases separated the two germline ends. This CDR3 has 13 amino acids. Germline CDR1 reads MDHEN; CDR2 reads SYDVKM. The CDR3 coding sequence is TGTGCCAGCAGTCGACCCCCTCCCCGCGAGCAGTACTTC. Translated: CASSRPPPREQYF.

CDR3 DNA: TGTGCCAGTAGAGCCGGGAGGGCCACAGATACGCAGTATTTT. It yields the protein CASRAGRATDTQYF. J is TRBJ2-3 and V is TRBV19, with 8 bases matching TRBD2. This CDR3 has 14 residues. Germline loops: CDR1 LNHDA, CDR2 SQIVND (reference sequence). V lost 6 bases and J lost 2; bases outside the gene matches: 4.

With regard to this clone: In the same sample, other DNA sequences code for this CDR3. The chain combines TRBV28 with TRBJ1-2, with D perhaps matching TRBD1 (5 bases). The V end was cut by 4 bases, the J end by 2 bases, with 8 bases between. The CDR3 is 13 residues long. Germline CDR1 and CDR2: MDHEN and SYDVKM. CDR3 protein: CASSSGQNYGYTF. The DNA of the CDR3 is TGTGCCAGCAGTTCGGGGCAGAACTATGGCTACACCTTC.

The chain recombines TRBV28 with TRBJ2-7; tentatively, D is TRBD2 (6 bases). Trimming pared 3 bases from V and 2 bases from J, leaving 14 bases between. The CDR3 has 15 amino acids. Germline lookup yields CDR1 MDHEN and CDR2 SYDVKM. CDR3 DNA sequence: TGTGCCAGCAGTTTCGTTCAGGGAGGTCCCTACGAGCAGTACTTC. As protein: CASSFVQGGPYEQYF.

The CDR3 DNA sequence: TGCAGCGTTGTTGGGGCTTCGAACACCGGGGAGCTGTTTTTT. This gives the protein CSVVGASNTGELFF. V is TRBV29-1 and J is TRBJ2-2, with D possibly TRBD1 on 5 matching bases. The CDR3 is 14 amino acids. Trimming shortened V by 4 bases and J by 0 bases, and 9 bases separated the two germline ends. Germline-derived CDR1 and CDR2 are SQVTM and ANQGSEA.

V and J are TRBV2 and TRBJ2-1; 11 positions match TRBD1. The V and J ends lost 5 bases and 7 bases, in that order; junction bases with no gene match: 10. CDR1 is SNHLY and CDR2 is FYNNEI in the germline V gene. The CDR3 has 16 residues. CDR3 sequence: CASSKNRDRGLNEQFF. CDR3 bases: TGTGCCAGCAGTAAAAACCGGGACAGGGGGTTGAATGAGCAGTTCTTC.

The V call is TRBV15, the J call TRBJ2-2; TRBD1 aligns across 11 bases. Germline values: CDR1 LNHNV, CDR2 YYDKDF (reference sequence). This CDR3 contains 16 residues. Trimming took 2 bases from V and 3 from J; bases not matched to a gene: 2. The CDR3 loop reads CATSRTGQGDTGELFF. The CDR3 coding sequence is TGTGCCACCAGCAGAACGGGACAGGGGGACACCGGGGAGCTGTTTTTT.

The rearrangement links TRBV27 to TRBJ2-7, with 11 bases identical to TRBD2. Per germline, CDR1 MNHEY and CDR2 SMNVEV (reference sequence). The CDR3 is 16 residues long. Losses at the gene ends were 8 bases for V and 6 bases for J; bases not matched to a gene: 15. The CDR3, as DNA: TGTGCCAGCCGTCCCCGCACCGGACTAGCGGGTGGCGAGCAGTACTTC. Translation: CASRPRTGLAGGEQYF.

The V gene is TRBV28, the J gene TRBJ2-7; 7 positions agree with TRBD1. CDR3 length: 12 amino acids. Germline CDR1 is MDHEN and CDR2 is SYDVKM. Losses at the gene ends were 10 bases for V and 3 bases for J; bases not matched to a gene: 6. CDR3 sequence (DNA): TGTGCCACCATTGGGACAGACTACGAGCAGTACTTC. This gives the protein CATIGTDYEQYF.

The chain couples TRBV15 to TRBJ2-1; D is unresolved. V lost 0 bases and J lost 7, with 7 bases in between. CDR1 LNHNV and CDR2 YYDKDF come from the germline V gene (reference sequence). The CDR3 runs to 13 residues. CDR3: CATSRDVANEQFF. Written as DNA, the CDR3 is TGTGCCACCAGCAGAGATGTAGCTAATGAGCAGTTCTTC.

The chain joins TRBV28 to TRBJ1-5, with a possible D match to TRBD1 (5 bases). Germline CDR1 is MDHEN and CDR2 is SYDVKM. This CDR3 spans 15 amino acids. V was clipped by 5 bases and J by 2 bases, with 13 bases between them. The CDR3 nucleotides are TGTGCCAGCAGTCTCCCGGGGGTTGGCAATCAGCCCCAGCATTTT. Its translation: CASSLPGVGNQPQHF.

This clone was seen a single time. V and J are TRBV5-5 and TRBJ1-1; a weak D match, TRBD1 (5 bases). This CDR3 has 15 amino acids. Germline CDR1 is SGHKS and CDR2 is YYEKEE (reference sequence). The ends were cut back, 0 bases at V and 1 base at J, with 10 bases in the middle. The CDR3 DNA sequence: TGTGCCAGCAGCTTGGGTAGGGGAGGGAACACTGAAGCTTTCTTT. Its protein is CASSLGRGGNTEAFF.

The chain carries TRBV27 and TRBJ1-2; D possibly corresponds to TRBD1 (6 bases). Trimming removed 3 bases at V and 2 bases at J, with 7 bases between. The germline V gene has CDR1 MNHEY and CDR2 SMNVEV (reference sequence). The CDR3 extends over 13 amino acids. CDR3 amino acids: CASSFRGNYGYTF. The CDR3 nucleotides read TGTGCCAGCAGTTTTAGGGGGAACTATGGCTACACCTTC.

This chain joins TRBV19 and TRBJ1-1, with 7 bases that match TRBD1. The CDR3 consists of 15 residues. Germline-derived CDR1 and CDR2 are LNHDA and SQIVND (reference sequence). V trimming: 3 bases; J trimming: 2 bases; junction bases outside the gene matches: 6. The DNA for the CDR3 is TGTGCCAGTAGTATCTACTCAGGGGGTAACACTGAAGCTTTCTTT. This encodes CASSIYSGGNTEAFF.

The chain employs TRBV19 and TRBJ2-5; D is perhaps TRBD2 (6 bases). This CDR3 contains 15 residues. Trimming cost V 6 bases and J 2 bases, with 16 bases left between them. Germline CDR1 reads LNHDA; CDR2 reads SQIVND (reference sequence). The CDR3 region is CASSSFSEGQETQYF. The CDR3 nucleotides read TGTGCCAGTAGCTCCTTCTCGGAGGGGCAAGAGACCCAGTACTTC. Variable domain in full (rest from reference TRBV19 and TRBJ2-5): DGGITQSPKYLFRKEGQNVTLSCEQNLNHDAMYWYRQDPGQGLRLIYYSQIVNDFQKGDIAEGYSVSREKKESFPLTVTSAQKNPTAFYLCASSSFSEGQETQYFGPGTRLLVL.

The chain recombines TRBV5-1 with TRBJ2-2; 7 positions agree with TRBD2. The CDR3 length is 16 residues. Per the germline V gene, CDR1 is SGHRS and CDR2 is YFSETQ. The J segment lost 3 bases and the V segment lost 0 bases, leaving 5 bases of the junction unmatched. The CDR3 protein is CASSLGLAADTGELFF. CDR3 in DNA: TGCGCCAGCAGCTTGGGGCTAGCGGCCGACACCGGGGAGCTGTTTTTT.

V gene TRBV28 combines with J gene TRBJ2-1; 7 nucleotides line up with TRBD1. Germline V gene lookup returns CDR1 MDHEN and CDR2 SYDVKM. This CDR3 region has 15 residues. Germline trimming cut 4 bases from V and 7 bases from J; bases unmatched to any gene: 10. The chain's CDR3 is CASSSRSRGLNEQFF. The CDR3, as DNA: TGTGCCAGCAGTTCCCGGTCCAGGGGGTTGAATGAGCAGTTCTTC.

J is TRBJ1-2 and V is TRBV25-1; D might be TRBD1 (6 bases). CDR3 size: 14 residues. The V and J ends lost 4 bases and 7 bases respectively, with 16 bases between them. The germline V gene has CDR1 MGHDK and CDR2 SYGVNS. CDR3 coding DNA: TGTGCCAGCAGTGGGAAGATGACAGGTAGTGGCTACACCTTC. Residues: CASSGKMTGSGYTF.